The clone carrying this T cell receptor (beta chain) appeared a few times. Its antigen is as yet unknown. From the 5' RACE reads, TCRdb called clonotypes with MiXCR, one entry per CDR3 protein. The sample has around 210,000 distinct CDR3 sequences, 9.5% seen once. This entry belongs to a study of T-cell memory formation after mild COVID-19. Study-level findings and limits: CD4+ clones that contracted lay mainly in CM and EM; CD8+ ones lay in EMRA.

This sequence was found in a man between 18 and 35 years old who had mild COVID-19 (a few samples of this study predate the infection). Cell type and time point are not known. The specimen was PBMCs or a T cell subset sorted from them (not recorded which).

The CDR3 DNA reads TGTGCCAGCAACAATTGGGTGGCAGGGCAAGAGACCCAGTACTTC. This translates into CASNNWVAGQETQYF. V and J are TRBV5-4 and TRBJ2-5; D may be TRBD1 (5 bases). This CDR3 contains 15 residues. V shed 6 bases and J shed 2 bases, with 17 bases lying between them. The germline V gene encodes CDR1 SGHNT and CDR2 YYREEE (reference sequence).